One TCR beta chain is described in this entry. Its antigen is unknown. V was pared by 4 bases and J by 3 bases, with 15 bases between. CDR1 and CDR2 from the germline V gene are LGHNA and YSLEER. The CDR3 totals 16 residues. Repertoires were generated with immunoSEQ multiplex PCR, while TCRdb's copy carries only in-frame clones and drops some. The data contain about 66,000 clones, 93% of them singletons. This specimen comes from a study of T cells after posttransplantation cyclophosphamide. The study, taken as a whole, reports: After PTCy, TRB diversity resembled that of CNI/methotrexate controls. TRB overlap between skin or GI tissue T cells and blood was limited. Later blood repertoires were often dominated by clones from the donor CD8+ memory compartment.

This sequence joins TRBV4-3 and TRBJ2-2; D possibly corresponds to TRBD1 (5 bases). The receptor comes from a woman younger than 45 in good health and a related stem cell transplant donor. The source material was PBMCs. The CDR3 DNA follows: TGCGCCAGCAGCCGGAACCAGGGCATGGACACCGGGGAGCTGTTTTTT. It specifies CASSRNQGMDTGELFF.